Below are 7 T cell receptor beta chains sequenced from a single sample in a study of T cells in Graves' hyperthyroidism and ophthalmopathy. TCR beta CDR3 sequences were amplified from RNA transcripts. The TCR CDR3 was amplified in a first-round RT-PCR using the HTBI primer set. Via MiXCR, TCRdb re-called the multiplex PCR reads, giving one row per CDR3 protein. The repertoire holds around 300,000 distinct CDR3 sequences, with roughly 13% as singletons. Input material: blood. These TCRs come from a woman in her thirties or forties with Graves' ophthalmopathy.

This clonotype came up many times. J is TRBJ1-5 and V is TRBV2; no firm D call. This CDR3 has 16 residues. The germline V gene has CDR1 SNHLY and CDR2 FYNNEI. Trimming cost V 3 bases and J 7 bases, with 19 bases left between them. CDR3 amino acids: CASSDRPLRSGQPQHF. DNA for the CDR3: TGTGCCAGCAGTGACCGTCCTCTCAGGTCTGGACAGCCCCAGCATTTT.

Many counts were recorded for this clonotype. The chain joins TRBV13 to TRBJ2-1; 8 nucleotides line up with TRBD2. CDR3 length equals 15 residues. Trimming removed 2 bases from V and 2 bases from J; junction bases left unmatched: 2. Germline V gives CDR1 PRHDT, CDR2 FYEKMQ (reference sequence). The CDR3 here is CASSLIGRAYNEQFF. As DNA, the CDR3 is TGTGCCAGCAGCTTAATCGGGAGGGCCTACAATGAGCAGTTCTTC.

The chain couples TRBV11-2 to TRBJ2-1; 13 nucleotides match TRBD2. V lost 2 bases and J lost 10; bases outside the gene matches: 11. The CDR3 has 17 residues. CDR1 is SGHAT, CDR2 FQNNGV, per germline. CDR3 coding DNA: TGTGCCAGCAGCTTACGAGGTACTAGCGGGGGGGCCGGGGAGCAGTTCTTC. It codes for CASSLRGTSGGAGEQFF.

In this sample, this clonotype turned up many times. The V call is TRBV7-8, the J call TRBJ2-7; possible D gene TRBD2, 6 bases. The germline CDR1 and CDR2 sequences are SGHVS and FQNEAQ. CDR3 length: 12 residues. Trimming left V 5 bases short and J 5 bases short, with 10 bases between. The chain's CDR3 is CASSPLADEQYF. Here the CDR3 DNA reads TGTGCCAGCAGCCCCTTAGCGGACGAGCAGTACTTC. The full variable domain, its missing parts supplied by reference TRBV7-8 and TRBJ2-7, is GAGVSQSPRYKVAKRGQDVALRCDPISGHVSLFWYQQALGQGPEFLTYFQNEAQLDKSGLPSDRFFAERPEGSVSTLKIQRTQQEDSAVYLCASSPLADEQYFGPGTRLTVT.

As for this clonotype: This may stem from a read error, because a much larger clone lies one nucleotide away. The chain uses TRBV12-3 or TRBV12-4 and TRBJ2-3; D is perhaps TRBD2 (5 bases). Between the trimmed V and J ends, which lost 3 bases and 9 bases, there was a span of 16 bases. The CDR3 is 14 residues long. This CDR3 is CASSFVSATSTQYF. The CDR3 DNA follows: TGTGCCAGCAGTTTTGTTAGCGCTACCTCGACGCAGTATTTT.

This clonotype has a count of ten or more. The chain recombines TRBV28 with TRBJ2-2; D might be TRBD2 (5 bases). The CDR3 length is 12 residues. Trimming stripped 8 bases from V and 8 bases from J, with 12 bases between. CDR1 and CDR2 (germline): MDHEN, SYDVKM. The CDR3 spells CASGAVRGELFF. CDR3 DNA: TGTGCCAGCGGAGCGGTTCGGGGGGAGCTGTTTTTT.

This clonotype was seen ten or more times. The genes are TRBV7-9 and TRBJ2-1, with D possibly being TRBD2 (5 bases). V gave up 4 bases and J gave up 7 bases, with 17 bases separating them. Germline lookup yields CDR1 SEHNR and CDR2 FQNEAQ (reference sequence). The CDR3 is 15 amino acids. This CDR3 reads CASSSDGTRWNEQFF. The CDR3 DNA is TGTGCCAGCAGCTCCGACGGCACTAGATGGAATGAGCAGTTCTTC.